This passage covers 32 T cell receptor beta chains from one sample sequenced in a study of cytotoxic CD8 clonotypes in ibrutinib-treated CLL. Profiling relied on immunoSEQ multiplex PCR, and the TCRdb table lists in-frame clones only, not all of them. This table holds 110,000 to 150,000 clones, about 70% found once. Sequences were derived from PBMCs, sampled after 24 months of ibrutinib treatment. These receptors all stem from a human donor with chronic lymphocytic leukemia.

This chain connects TRBV6-5 to TRBJ1-6, with TRBD1 matching over 7 bases. This CDR3 has 16 residues. The trim removed 1 base at V and 7 bases at J, leaving 7 bases unmatched. The germline gives CDR1 MNHEY, CDR2 SVGAGI. CDR3 sequence: CASSYWEGARNSPLHF. For the CDR3, the DNA is TGTGCCAGCAGTTACTGGGAGGGGGCGCGGAATTCACCCCTCCACTTT.

V usage is TRBV5-1 and J usage is TRBJ2-2, with 8 nucleotides matching TRBD1. CDR3 length: 17 amino acids. Germline CDR1 reads SGHRS; CDR2 reads YFSETQ. With V trimmed by 0 bases and J by 4 bases, 8 bases remained unmatched. As DNA, the CDR3 is TGCGCCAGCAGCTTGGACACCAATGGACAGGGCACCGGGGAGCTGTTTTTT. This gives the protein CASSLDTNGQGTGELFF.

The rearrangement joins TRBV11-2 to TRBJ1-6; D unresolved. Germline lookup yields CDR1 SGHAT and CDR2 FQNNGV. This CDR3 is 15 amino acids long. V shed 0 bases and J shed 8 bases, with 11 bases lying between them. As DNA, the CDR3 is TGTGCCAGCAGCTTAGATTCCTCTGGGGATTCACCCCTCCACTTT. It encodes CASSLDSSGDSPLHF. Based on the CDR3 plus reference TRBV11-2 and TRBJ1-6, the full variable domain is EAGVAQSPRYKIIEKRQSVAFWCNPISGHATLYWYQQILGQGPKLLIQFQNNGVVDDSQLPKDRFSAERLKGVDSTLKIQPAKLEDSAVYLCASSLDSSGDSPLHFGNGTRLTVT.

This chain uses TRBV5-1 with TRBJ2-3, with TRBD2 matching 7 bases. Trimming took 0 bases from V and 6 from J; bases not matched to a gene: 13. Germline CDR1 SGHRS, CDR2 YFSETQ. The CDR3 contains 17 residues. The CDR3 sequence: CASSLALKRDPLDTQYF. Here the CDR3 DNA reads TGCGCCAGCAGCTTGGCCCTTAAGCGGGACCCATTGGATACGCAGTATTTT.

This chain links TRBV18 with TRBJ1-6; D is ambiguous. Germline CDR1 and CDR2: KGHSH and LQKENI. V was clipped by 3 bases and J by 7 bases, with 22 bases between them. The CDR3 is 18 amino acids. CDR3 sequence: CASSPRASASSSNSPLHF. The CDR3 bases are TGTGCCAGCTCACCCCGGGCCTCTGCTTCATCCTCGAATTCACCCCTCCACTTT.

As regards this clone: At one boundary the junction diverges from the germline segment, which might be a read error. This chain uses TRBV7-3 with TRBJ2-5; D is perhaps TRBD2 (7 bases). Per the germline V gene, CDR1 is SGHTA and CDR2 is FQGTGA. CDR3 length: 14 residues. The CDR3 sequence: CASSLLGGQGTQYF. Here the CDR3 DNA reads TGTGCCAGCAGCTTACTGGGGGGGCAAGGGACCCAGTACTTC.

The chain links TRBV6-5 to TRBJ2-5; 11 positions agree with TRBD2. From germline, CDR1 is MNHEY and CDR2 SVGAGI. V shed 6 bases, J shed 3 bases, and the junction held 6 bases outside the gene matches. There are 15 residues in the CDR3. The CDR3: CASSRGLADEETQYF. The CDR3 DNA follows: TGTGCCAGCAGCCGGGGACTAGCGGACGAAGAGACCCAGTACTTC.

This clone is medium-sized. CDR3 protein: CASSQTGALGYEQYF. Here the CDR3 DNA reads TGTGCCAGCAGCCAAACGGGGGCCCTCGGCTACGAGCAGTACTTC. The V gene is TRBV7-6, the J gene TRBJ2-7; D tentatively reads TRBD1 or TRBD2 (6 bases each). V lost 5 bases and J lost 3, with 17 bases in between. From germline, CDR1 is SGHVS and CDR2 FNYEAQ. The CDR3 covers 15 residues.

The chain couples TRBV28 to TRBJ2-7, with 10 bases fitting TRBD1. The CDR3 loop spans 15 amino acids. Per germline, CDR1 MDHEN and CDR2 SYDVKM. V lost 3 bases and J lost 5; bases outside the gene matches: 7. CDR3 bases: TGTGCCAGCAGTTTCCCTCGGACAGGGGGGAACGAGCAGTACTTC. Translation gives CASSFPRTGGNEQYF. The whole variable domain, filled in from reference TRBV28 and TRBJ2-7, reads DVKVTQSSRYLVKRTGEKVFLECVQDMDHENMFWYRQDPGLGLRLIYFSYDVKMKEKGDIPEGYSVSREKKERFSLILESASTNQTSMYLCASSFPRTGGNEQYFGPGTRLTVT.

This clone was detected only a few times. V gene TRBV6-5 combines with J gene TRBJ1-1; unclear D gene. The ends were cut back, 1 base at V and 2 bases at J, with 14 bases in the middle. This CDR3 has 16 residues. Germline V gives CDR1 MNHEY, CDR2 SVGAGI. CDR3 nucleotide sequence: TGTGCCAGCAGTTACTGGATGGGCGGAGGAAACACTGAAGCTTTCTTT. Amino acids: CASSYWMGGGNTEAFF.

This clone showed up many times. V gene TRBV7-3 combines with J gene TRBJ2-1, with D perhaps TRBD2 (5 bases). V was cut by 3 bases and J by 6 bases, with 18 bases left in between. Per germline, CDR1 SGHTA and CDR2 FQGTGA. The CDR3 sequence is 16 residues long. CDR3 amino acids: CASSFAPLRAPNEQFF. In DNA form, the CDR3 reads TGTGCCAGCAGCTTCGCCCCTTTGCGGGCCCCCAATGAGCAGTTCTTC.

The chain carries TRBV28 and TRBJ2-1, with TRBD1 matching 9 bases. This CDR3 contains 13 residues. V lost 8 bases, J lost 7 bases, and 6 bases stayed unmatched. Per germline, CDR1 MDHEN and CDR2 SYDVKM. The CDR3 nucleotides read TGTGCCAGCGGGGGGACAGGGAGGAATGAGCAGTTCTTC. Protein product: CASGGTGRNEQFF.

This clone was counted between two and nine times. J is TRBJ2-5 and V is TRBV2; D tentatively reads TRBD1 or TRBD2 (5 bases each). Germline V gene data show CDR1 as SNHLY and CDR2 as FYNNEI. The CDR3 runs to 14 residues. The V end lost 6 bases, the J end lost 5 bases, and 16 bases lay between the germline ends. The CDR3 here is CASRTGTRAETQYF. CDR3 DNA sequence: TGTGCCAGCAGAACCGGGACCCGGGCGGAGACCCAGTACTTC.

This clone has at least ten counts. The chain recombines TRBV7-9 with TRBJ1-5; no definite D call. Trimming cost V 4 bases and J 9 bases, with 10 bases left between them. The CDR3 runs to 12 residues. Germline CDR1 SEHNR, CDR2 FQNEAQ (reference sequence). As DNA, the CDR3 is TGTGCCAGCAGCTACTCTGCCGGGCCCCAGCATTTT. Its translation is CASSYSAGPQHF.

The rearrangement joins TRBV7-6 to TRBJ2-2, with D maybe TRBD1 (6 bases). V lost 5 bases and J lost 1, with 8 bases in between. The germline gives CDR1 SGHVS, CDR2 FNYEAQ. This CDR3 contains 14 residues. CDR3 in DNA: TGTGCCAGCAGCGAACAGGGGAACACCGGGGAGCTGTTTTTT. Encoded protein: CASSEQGNTGELFF.

In its sample, this clone is medium-sized (0.01 to 0.1%). The genes are TRBV11-2 and TRBJ1-2; D unresolved. Germline CDR1 is SGHAT and CDR2 is FQNNGV. V lost 0 bases and J 7 bases, leaving 6 bases between the germline ends. There are 12 residues in the CDR3. CDR3 DNA: TGTGCCAGCAGCTTAGATGGGTCTGGCTACACCTTC. It translates to CASSLDGSGYTF.

The chain couples TRBV19 to TRBJ1-1, with 8 nucleotides matching TRBD1. Trimming at V came to 7 bases and at J to 6 bases, leaving 13 bases not matched to a gene. The CDR3 spans 15 residues. Germline lookup yields CDR1 LNHDA and CDR2 SQIVND (reference sequence). The chain's CDR3 is CASIGSGTGGAEAFF. The CDR3 nucleotides read TGTGCCAGTATTGGATCGGGTACAGGGGGTGCTGAAGCTTTCTTT.

The chain links TRBV7-9 to TRBJ2-2, with D uncertain. CDR1 is SEHNR and CDR2 is FQNEAQ in the germline V gene (reference sequence). V was shortened by 8 bases and J by 4 bases, with 11 bases between the two germline ends. The CDR3 sequence is 13 residues long. The CDR3 sequence is CASGWWGTGELFF. In DNA form, the CDR3 reads TGTGCCAGCGGCTGGTGGGGCACCGGGGAGCTGTTTTTT.

The gene calls are TRBV7-2 and TRBJ2-7; 7 bases map to TRBD2. The CDR3 has 14 amino acids. Unmatched junction bases numbered 9, after V lost 5 bases and J lost 5 bases. Germline loops: CDR1 SGHTA, CDR2 FQGNSA. The CDR3 nucleotides are TGTGCCAGCAGCCAAGACAGCGGGGCGGACGAGCAGTACTTC. Translating it yields CASSQDSGADEQYF.

This chain connects TRBV7-2 to TRBJ2-7; 11 positions agree with TRBD2. Per germline, CDR1 SGHTA and CDR2 FQGNSA. CDR3 length equals 17 residues. The V gene end was trimmed by 5 bases and the J gene end by 2 bases; junction bases not matched to a gene: 11. The CDR3 bases are TGTGCCAGCAGCCTTAGCGGGGGGGCCTACACCCCCTACGAGCAGTACTTC. It specifies CASSLSGGAYTPYEQYF.

The CDR3 nucleotides are TGTGCCAGCAGCCCGGATGTGGGACAGGGGACAACTAATGAAAAACTGTTTTTT. This gives the protein CASSPDVGQGTTNEKLFF. The rearrangement joins TRBV5-4 to TRBJ1-4; 10 nucleotides align to TRBD1. The CDR3 runs to 18 residues. Per germline, CDR1 SGHNT and CDR2 YYREEE (reference sequence). V trimming: 4 bases; J trimming: 0 bases; junction bases outside the gene matches: 9.

This clone came up a few times. This chain connects TRBV19 to TRBJ2-2, with TRBD1 identical over 8 bases. CDR3 length: 17 residues. Germline loops: CDR1 LNHDA, CDR2 SQIVND (reference sequence). The junction had 14 bases not matched to a gene; V was cut back by 7 bases and J by 4 bases. CDR3 DNA sequence: TGTGCCAGTACCCCGGGGGCAGGGGGCAGGGGCACCGGGGAGCTGTTTTTT. It translates to CASTPGAGGRGTGELFF. Filled out from reference TRBV19 and TRBJ2-2, the complete variable domain reads DGGITQSPKYLFRKEGQNVTLSCEQNLNHDAMYWYRQDPGQGLRLIYYSQIVNDFQKGDIAEGYSVSREKKESFPLTVTSAQKNPTAFYLCASTPGAGGRGTGELFFGEGSRLTVL.

V and J are TRBV7-3 and TRBJ2-7; 12 bases match TRBD2. The CDR3 length is 15 residues. Per germline, CDR1 SGHTA and CDR2 FQGTGA. J lost 5 bases, V lost 5 bases, and 7 bases had no gene match. The CDR3 sequence is CASSPTSGGSHEQYF. CDR3 coding DNA: TGTGCCAGCAGCCCCACTAGCGGGGGGAGTCACGAGCAGTACTTC.

V usage is TRBV29-1 and J usage is TRBJ2-2; D not resolved. This CDR3 comprises 13 residues. Germline CDR1 and CDR2: SQVTM and ANQGSEA. V was trimmed by 4 bases and J by 0 bases, leaving 6 bases between them. CDR3 sequence (DNA): TGCAGCGTTGGTCTCGCGAACACCGGGGAGCTGTTTTTT. Translation: CSVGLANTGELFF.

As to this clone: Other DNA sequences from this sample encode an identical CDR3 as well. This chain links TRBV30 with TRBJ2-2; 7 positions match TRBD1. This CDR3 comprises 14 residues. CDR1 and CDR2 (germline): GTSNPN, SVGIG (reference sequence). After removal of 3 bases from V and 5 bases from J, the junction contained 6 bases not matched to a gene. CDR3 region: CAWRRTGTTGELFF. The CDR3 region has the DNA TGTGCCTGGAGGCGGACAGGAACTACCGGGGAGCTGTTTTTT.

The chain carries TRBV28 and TRBJ2-5, with 10 bases fitting TRBD2. The length of the CDR3 is 16 residues. With 6 bases clipped from V and 4 bases from J, the junction kept 11 bases outside the gene matches. From germline, CDR1 is MDHEN and CDR2 SYDVKM. The CDR3, as DNA: TGTGCCAGCAGCCCTGGGACTAGCGACTGGCGAGAGACCCAGTACTTC. Amino acids: CASSPGTSDWRETQYF.

J is TRBJ1-1 and V is TRBV6-6; 7 bases are a match to TRBD1. Germline CDR1 and CDR2: MNHNY and SVGAGI (reference sequence). CDR3 size: 15 residues. J was trimmed by 1 base and V by 5 bases; bases with no gene match: 7. The CDR3 loop is CASSTTGLGNTEAFF. CDR3 bases: TGTGCCAGCAGTACGACAGGGTTGGGGAACACTGAAGCTTTCTTT.

V is TRBV11-2 and J is TRBJ2-7, with D tentatively TRBD1 or TRBD2 (5 bases each). Per germline, CDR1 SGHAT and CDR2 FQNNGV. V dropped 1 base and J dropped 8 bases, with 12 bases sitting between them. The CDR3 totals 13 residues. The DNA of the CDR3 is TGTGCCAGCAGCTTAGGGGGCGGGCCACAGCAGTACTTC. Translating it yields CASSLGGGPQQYF.

This clone has at least ten counts. The chain employs TRBV7-9 and TRBJ2-2; 9 bases fit TRBD1. Germline CDR1 is SEHNR and CDR2 is FQNEAQ (reference sequence). The CDR3 totals 16 residues. The V gene end was trimmed by 4 bases and the J gene end by 4 bases; junction bases not matched to a gene: 7. The CDR3 nucleotides are TGTGCCAGCAGCTGGGGGACAGGGACTCTCACCGGGGAGCTGTTTTTT. Protein: CASSWGTGTLTGELFF.

This clone counts as medium-sized. The chain carries TRBV6-5 and TRBJ2-3; 9 positions match TRBD1. Germline CDR1 is MNHEY and CDR2 is SVGAGI. The V and J ends lost 4 bases and 2 bases, in that order; junction bases with no gene match: 4. This CDR3 has 15 residues. CDR3 loop: CASSSGTGHTDTQYF. CDR3 nucleotides: TGTGCCAGCAGTTCCGGGACAGGGCACACAGATACGCAGTATTTT.

This clone turned up a few times. The chain recombines TRBV28 with TRBJ1-2; D unclear. The germline CDR1 and CDR2 sequences are MDHEN and SYDVKM. The CDR3 totals 14 residues. The ends were cut back, 2 bases at V and 4 bases at J, with 11 bases in the middle. The CDR3 reads CASSLSRTSYGYTF. In nucleotides, the CDR3 is TGTGCCAGCAGTTTAAGCCGAACAAGCTATGGCTACACCTTC.

This sequence joins TRBV5-1 and TRBJ2-7; 9 bases fit TRBD1. The V and J ends lost 0 bases and 3 bases, in that order; junction bases with no gene match: 10. The germline V gene encodes CDR1 SGHRS and CDR2 YFSETQ. CDR3 length: 17 amino acids. CDR3 coding DNA: TGCGCCAGCAGCTTGGATTTGGGGACAGGGAGGAGCTACGAGCAGTACTTC. Translating it yields CASSLDLGTGRSYEQYF.